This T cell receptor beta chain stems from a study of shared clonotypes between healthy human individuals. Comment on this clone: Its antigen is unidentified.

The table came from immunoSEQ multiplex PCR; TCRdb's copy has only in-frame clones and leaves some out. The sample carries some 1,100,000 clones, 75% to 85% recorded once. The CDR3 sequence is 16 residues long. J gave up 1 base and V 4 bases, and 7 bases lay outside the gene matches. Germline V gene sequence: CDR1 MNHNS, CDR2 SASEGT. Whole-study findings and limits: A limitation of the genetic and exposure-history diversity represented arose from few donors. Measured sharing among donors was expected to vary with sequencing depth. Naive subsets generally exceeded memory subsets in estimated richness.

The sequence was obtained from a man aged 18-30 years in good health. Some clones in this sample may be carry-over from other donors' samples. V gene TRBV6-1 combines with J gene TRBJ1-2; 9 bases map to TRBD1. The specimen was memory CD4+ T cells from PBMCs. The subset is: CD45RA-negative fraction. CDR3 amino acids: CASSVTQGARNYGYTF. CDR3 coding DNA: TGTGCCAGCAGTGTAACACAGGGGGCGCGTAACTATGGCTACACCTTC.